The entry that follows covers one T cell receptor beta chain sequence. What it binds is not known. The data derive from a study of vaccination and CD4 T cells after COVID-19. Study in general: The cells were exposed to overlapping spike peptides originating from SARS-CoV-2, HCoV-NL63, HCoV-OC43 and HCoV-229E for stimulation.

Germline CDR1 and CDR2: SGHAT and FQNNGV. Trimming removed 2 bases from V and 5 bases from J, with 9 bases in between. CDR3 size: 14 residues. The assay that was used to sequence DNA from cultured CD4+ T cells was the Oncomine TCR Beta short-read assay. MiXCR, run by TCRdb on the PCR reads, gives a single entry per CDR3 protein. The table lists around 21,000 distinct CDR3 sequences, around 55% of them singletons, with roughly 15% in the top ten. Treatment described: approximately 11-day PBMC culture with coronavirus spike peptide pools or control peptides (ViraFEST assay). The chain is built from TRBV11-2 and TRBJ1-4; D gene uncertain. Sequencing was performed on CD4+ T cells from blood, cultured in vitro. The TCR sequence derives from a human donor who had recovered from COVID-19. The CDR3 nucleotides read TGTGCCAGCAGCTTAAGGTCAGACAATGAAAAACTGTTTTTT. Its protein is CASSLRSDNEKLFF.